These T cell receptor beta chains were read from a single sample in a study of control samples from healthy donors and cancer patients. Data came from immunoSEQ multiplex PCR; TCRdb stores just in-frame clones and leaves some out. The sample shows under 200,000 clones, about 86% of them seen only once. Sequencing input: blood. Every receptor here comes from a young woman in good health. The CDR3 runs from the conserved cysteine through the conserved F or W. Fields, in order: V gene, J gene, D gene, CDR3 protein, CDR3 DNA. The D gene is left open where the match is weak.

>TRBV2|TRBJ2-1|-
CASRSDGGLVNEQFF
TGTGCCAGCAGGTCCGACGGGGGGCTCGTCAATGAGCAGTTCTTC
>TRBV29-1|TRBJ2-3|TRBD1
CSVDGTGGGGDTQYF
TGCAGCGTCGACGGGACAGGGGGCGGGGGAGATACGCAGTATTTT
>TRBV27|TRBJ1-5|-
CASSLGGGQPQHF
TGTGCCAGCAGTTTAGGAGGGGGTCAGCCCCAGCATTTT
>TRBV10-3|TRBJ2-7|TRBD2
CAIRGGDRSSYEQYF
TGTGCCATCAGGGGGGGGGACCGGAGCTCCTACGAGCAGTACTTC
>TRBV19|TRBJ2-3|-
CASSMVTDTQYF
TGTGCCAGTAGTATGGTGACAGATACGCAGTATTTT
>TRBV6-1|TRBJ2-7|TRBD1
CASSEGTGPVEQYF
TGTGCCAGCAGCGAAGGGACAGGGCCGGTAGAGCAGTACTTC
>TRBV28|TRBJ2-1|TRBD2
CASNGRKRTYNEQFF
TGTGCCAGCAACGGGAGGAAAAGGACCTACAATGAGCAGTTCTTC
>TRBV5-6|TRBJ2-5|-
CASSTGTAQETQYF
TGTGCCAGCAGCACGGGGACGGCACAAGAGACCCAGTACTTC
>TRBV18|TRBJ1-1|-
CASSGGEGTEAFF
TGTGCCAGCTCGGGGGGGGAAGGCACTGAAGCTTTCTTT
>TRBV5-1|TRBJ2-3|-
CASSFTASTDTQYF
TGCGCCAGCAGCTTTACAGCTAGCACAGATACGCAGTATTTT
>TRBV19|TRBJ2-1|TRBD2
CASRKGTSGIFGDEQFF
TGTGCCAGTAGAAAGGGGACTAGCGGGATCTTCGGGGATGAGCAGTTCTTC
>TRBV27|TRBJ2-5|TRBD2
CASSFTSGGLSRTQYF
TGTGCCAGCAGTTTTACTAGCGGGGGGCTTTCACGGACCCAGTACTTC
>TRBV27|TRBJ2-1|-
CASRLGPKGGNEQFF
TGTGCCAGTAGACTAGGGCCAAAGGGGGGCAATGAGCAGTTCTTC
>TRBV19|TRBJ2-1|-
CASSSSGPSSYNEQFF
TGTGCCAGTAGCTCAAGCGGGCCCAGCTCCTACAATGAGCAGTTCTTC
>TRBV14|TRBJ1-4|-
CASRSGEEKLFF
TGTGCCAGCAGGAGCGGGGAGGAAAAACTGTTTTTT
>TRBV20-1|TRBJ2-7|-
CSASLARVDEQYF
TGCAGTGCTAGTTTGGCCAGGGTGGACGAGCAGTACTTC
>TRBV9|TRBJ2-7|-
CASSRDFGSEQYF
TGTGCCAGCAGCCGGGATTTCGGGTCCGAGCAGTACTTC
>TRBV7-2|TRBJ1-5|-
CASSFDRTFHPQHF
TGTGCCAGCAGCTTTGACAGGACGTTTCACCCCCAGCATTTT